This T cell receptor (beta chain) was profiled in a study of T cells in tuberculosis (dated by TCRdb to the late 2010s). Notes on the research overall: In the study, CD1B tetramers and high-throughput TCR immunosequencing were combined to characterize T cells specific for the mycobacterial lipid antigen glucose monomycolate (GMM). A South African clinical cohort compared IGRA-negative adolescents, IGRA-positive adolescents with latent tuberculosis and adults with active tuberculosis, ten per group. The study at large found these results: The smaller NN-distances in active tuberculosis patients were driven in part by shorter CDR3-alpha lengths, while the difference seen for TCR-beta was not statistically significant. Which clinical samples got chosen depended on the availability of cryopreserved specimens, and the active tuberculosis cases were adults, whereas the controls were adolescents. A classifier using the diverse GMM-specific repertoire reached approximately 90% accuracy (AUROC under 0.95), compared with around 68% accuracy using GEM motif frequencies. Compared with IGRA-negative controls, TCR-alpha repertoires from active tuberculosis had smaller mean NN-distances to GMM-specific TCRs, which suggests that these TCRs underwent clonal expansion.

As concerns this clone: Its antigen remains unidentified. Base-call qualities are not available, and no considerably larger clone is one nucleotide away.

At study entry, adolescents were screened for latent tuberculosis infection using a tuberculin skin test and the QuantiFERON-TB GOLD In-Tube IGRA. Immunosequencing was performed on unsorted cryopreserved PBMC, with about 100,000 T cells per clinical donor covered on average. Eleven high schools in the Worcester region of the Western Cape, South Africa, served as enrollment sites for adolescents aged 12 to 18 years. Ten M. tuberculosis-infected and roughly ten uninfected adolescents were selected with matching for age and sex. PBMC from adolescents were isolated by density centrifugation from freshly drawn heparinized blood and then cryopreserved. The CDR3 sequence holds 16 residues, the cysteine and phenylalanine included. Left in the record is the CDR3 DNA by itself, 48 bases read in frame from the first base. Trimming accounts for 4 bases at V and 0 bases at J, while the number of junction bases matched to no gene is 6. Looking up the germline V gene yields CDR1 MNHEY and CDR2 SVGAGI.

The immunoSEQ multiplex PCR assay was used to generate TCR libraries, with TCR-beta and/or TCR-alpha/delta assays applied to each sample. The amplified TCR libraries were sequenced using the Illumina high-throughput platform. The study's own analysis went as follows. Clustering and dimensionality reduction relied on pairwise TCRdist distances among GMM-specific receptors from T cells that were either sorted ex vivo or expanded in vitro. Each clinical repertoire was scored by mean NN-distance, the average TCRdist to the nearest 10% of tetramer-positive reference sequences. GEM TCR motif frequency was calculated as the fraction of unique TCRs that matched known GEM sequences by V/J usage and CDR3 length. Linear discriminant analysis with leave-one-out cross-validation, implemented in scikit-learn, was used to classify active tuberculosis. Here the immuneACCESS table is served through TCRdb, limited to in-frame sequences with V and J called. Missing clones are a known gap in these copies; in checked studies unresolved V genes cover under half, and the rest lacks a known reason. V and J calls and clone size are as listed in that table; D and trimming were resolved from the DNA. Counted in this sample were 20,000 to 25,000 clones; around 94% of them appeared once. The ten biggest clones cover roughly 17% of the sample.

The sample comprised PBMCs. The sequence is built from TRBV6-5 and TRBJ2-1, with TRBD1 identical over 7 junction bases. The clonotype was recovered from a donor aged 10 to 29 with latent tuberculosis or without tuberculosis infection. Some clones in this sample may be carry-over from other donors' samples. The nucleotides read TGTGCCAGCAGTTTAGGCAGGGGGATCTCCTACAATGAGCAGTTCTTC. This encodes CASSLGRGISYNEQFF.